These 28 T cell receptor beta chains share one sample of origin, sequenced in a study of yellow fever vaccine responses in identical twins. TCRdb itself ran the RT-PCR reads through MiXCR, one entry per CDR3 protein. The sample has some 11,000 distinct CDR3 sequences, approximately 80% seen once. Sequences were derived from T cells from blood (PBMCs), unsorted or a sorted subset (not recorded which), sampled before or after yellow fever vaccination (not recorded which). These receptors came from a woman aged 18-29 years who received the yellow fever vaccine.

Comment on this clonotype: Lacking the conserved final phenylalanine or tryptophan, this CDR3 likely reflects a read error. The chain recombines TRBV29-1 with TRBJ2-4; 12 bases are shared with TRBD2. The CDR3 has 13 amino acids. CDR1 is SQVTM, CDR2 ANQGSEA, per germline. Losses at the gene ends were 1 base for V and 11 bases for J; bases not matched to a gene: 3. CDR3 protein: CSVEGTSGVVQYL. DNA for the CDR3: TGCAGCGTTGAAGGGACTAGCGGGGTGGTTCAGTACTTA.

The rearrangement uses TRBV27 and TRBJ2-1; D tentatively fits TRBD1 or TRBD2 (5 bases each). CDR3 length equals 17 residues. CDR1 and CDR2 (germline): MNHEY, SMNVEV (reference sequence). V gave up 4 bases and J gave up 7 bases, with 23 bases separating them. The CDR3 spells CASSSPVRTRGGNEQFF. In DNA form, the CDR3 reads TGTGCCAGCAGTTCCCCCGTCCGGACGAGGGGCGGAAATGAGCAGTTCTTC.

The chain links TRBV28 to TRBJ2-7; TRBD2 aligns across 7 bases. This CDR3 contains 14 residues. The germline V gene encodes CDR1 MDHEN and CDR2 SYDVKM. The junction had 4 bases not matched to a gene; V was cut back by 3 bases and J by 2 bases. The CDR3 nucleotides read TGTGCCAGCAGTTTCGGACTAGGCCCCTACGAGCAGTACTTC. The encoded protein is CASSFGLGPYEQYF. The full variable domain, rest sourced from reference TRBV28 and TRBJ2-7, is DVKVTQSSRYLVKRTGEKVFLECVQDMDHENMFWYRQDPGLGLRLIYFSYDVKMKEKGDIPEGYSVSREKKERFSLILESASTNQTSMYLCASSFGLGPYEQYFGPGTRLTVT.

J is TRBJ2-3 and V is TRBV2; D remains ambiguous. V was clipped by 3 bases and J by 1 base, with 8 bases between them. CDR1 is SNHLY, CDR2 FYNNEI, per germline. The CDR3 totals 14 residues. CDR3 sequence (DNA): TGTGCCAGCAGTGATAAGACACGCACAGATACGCAGTATTTT. Translated: CASSDKTRTDTQYF. Combining the CDR3 with reference TRBV2 and TRBJ2-3 gives the whole variable domain EPEVTQTPSHQVTQMGQEVILRCVPISNHLYFYWYRQILGQKVEFLVSFYNNEISEKSEIFDDQFSVERPDGSNFTLKIRSTKLEDSAMYFCASSDKTRTDTQYFGPGTRLTVL.

The rearrangement joins TRBV7-6 to TRBJ2-2; 11 bases agree with TRBD2. Germline values: CDR1 SGHVS, CDR2 FNYEAQ. The CDR3 is made up of 16 amino acids. Trimming took 5 bases from V and 6 from J; bases not matched to a gene: 8. The CDR3 nucleotides read TGTGCCAGCAGCCTGGGGACTAGCGGTCTCGCCGGGGAGCTGTTTTTT. Translated, it gives CASSLGTSGLAGELFF.

The chain joins TRBV2 to TRBJ2-7; 9 bases map to TRBD2. CDR3 length equals 14 residues. CDR1 and CDR2 from the germline V gene are SNHLY and FYNNEI. V lost 4 bases, J lost 2 bases, and 3 bases stayed unmatched. CDR3 residues: CASSGASGTYEQYF. The CDR3 coding sequence is TGTGCCAGCAGTGGGGCTAGCGGGACCTACGAGCAGTACTTC. Supplemented by reference TRBV2 and TRBJ2-7, the full variable domain reads EPEVTQTPSHQVTQMGQEVILRCVPISNHLYFYWYRQILGQKVEFLVSFYNNEISEKSEIFDDQFSVERPDGSNFTLKIRSTKLEDSAMYFCASSGASGTYEQYFGPGTRLTVT.

This chain connects TRBV11-1 to TRBJ2-1; 7 bases are shared with TRBD2. V lost 5 bases, J lost 0 bases, and 10 bases stayed unmatched. The CDR3 is made up of 17 amino acids. Looked up from germline, CDR1 is SGHAT and CDR2 is FQDESV (reference sequence). The chain's CDR3 is CASSTRPGGTSYNEQFF. The CDR3 DNA is TGTGCCAGCAGCACTAGGCCGGGAGGAACCTCCTACAATGAGCAGTTCTTC.

This rearrangement joins TRBV11-2 to TRBJ2-7, with D possibly called TRBD1 or TRBD2 (5 bases each). V was cut by 6 bases and J by 4 bases, with 16 bases left in between. This CDR3 region has 14 residues. From germline, CDR1 is SGHAT and CDR2 FQNNGV. The CDR3 loop is CASSPRDGIYEQYF. Here the CDR3 DNA reads TGTGCCAGCAGTCCCCGGGACGGAATATACGAGCAGTACTTC. Looking up the rest from reference TRBV11-2 and TRBJ2-7 gives the full variable domain: EAGVAQSPRYKIIEKRQSVAFWCNPISGHATLYWYQQILGQGPKLLIQFQNNGVVDDSQLPKDRFSAERLKGVDSTLKIQPAKLEDSAVYLCASSPRDGIYEQYFGPGTRLTVT.

The rearrangement links TRBV4-2 to TRBJ2-2; unclear D gene. Per the germline V gene, CDR1 is LGHNA and CDR2 is YNFKEQ. The CDR3 runs to 12 residues. V was trimmed by 3 bases and J by 4 bases, leaving 3 bases between them. The CDR3 reads CASSHGTGELFF. The CDR3 DNA reads as TGTGCCAGCAGCCACGGCACCGGGGAGCTGTTTTTT.

The V and J genes are TRBV3-1 and TRBJ2-5; TRBD1 is a possible D gene (5 bases). The V gene's germline CDR1 is LGHDT and CDR2 YNNKEL (reference sequence). The germline V and J ends were trimmed by 1 base and 3 bases, with 15 bases remaining between them. The CDR3 has 16 residues. The CDR3 loop reads CASSQVQGLPKETQYF. CDR3 coding DNA: TGTGCCAGCAGCCAAGTGCAGGGCTTGCCGAAAGAGACCCAGTACTTC.

The chain is built from TRBV11-1 and TRBJ2-7, with TRBD2 as a possible D gene (5 bases). CDR3 size: 13 residues. V lost 4 bases, J lost 3 bases, and 10 bases lay in between. Per the germline V gene, CDR1 is SGHAT and CDR2 is FQDESV (reference sequence). CDR3 loop: CASSYPGLYEQYF. CDR3 nucleotides: TGTGCCAGCAGCTACCCCGGACTCTACGAGCAGTACTTC.

This clonotype was picked up a small number of times. The rearrangement joins TRBV20-1 to TRBJ2-1; D not resolved. Germline V gene lookup returns CDR1 DFQATT and CDR2 SNEGSKA (reference sequence). The V gene lost 1 base and the J gene lost 5 bases, with 9 bases spanning the gap. The CDR3 loop spans 13 amino acids. The CDR3 DNA sequence: TGCAGTGCTAGAGTGGCAGCTAACAATGAGCAGTTCTTC. This gives the protein CSARVAANNEQFF.

The chain is built from TRBV7-9 and TRBJ2-1; TRBD2 might be the D (5 bases). The germline gives CDR1 SEHNR, CDR2 FQNEAQ (reference sequence). Trimming removed 5 bases from V and 3 bases from J, with 14 bases in between. This CDR3 region has 15 residues. The DNA for the CDR3 is TGTGCCAGCAGCCTAGTCGGGAACCTCTACAATGAGCAGTTCTTC. The encoded protein is CASSLVGNLYNEQFF.

The chain joins TRBV7-6 to TRBJ1-2; the match to TRBD1 covers 7 bases. Losses at the gene ends were 10 bases for V and 6 bases for J; bases not matched to a gene: 11. In germline, CDR1 is SGHVS, CDR2 FNYEAQ. This CDR3 contains 13 residues. The CDR3 DNA is TGTGCCATAGAGACAGGGTCAGGAGATGGCTACACCTTC. As protein: CAIETGSGDGYTF.

This clonotype appeared a few times. The J gene is TRBJ1-2, the V gene TRBV11-1; D is uncertain. Trimming removed 2 bases from V and 1 base from J, with 11 bases in between. Germline V lookup: CDR1 SGHAT, CDR2 FQDESV (reference sequence). The length of the CDR3 is 15 residues. The CDR3 sequence is CASSLPDWFNYGYTF. DNA of the CDR3: TGTGCCAGCAGCTTACCGGACTGGTTTAACTATGGCTACACCTTC.

This clonotype was counted between two and nine times. The V gene is TRBV11-2, the J gene TRBJ2-1, with 14 positions matching TRBD2. The CDR3 spans 17 residues. Germline V gene data show CDR1 as SGHAT and CDR2 as FQNNGV. The junction had 6 bases not matched to a gene; V was cut back by 1 base and J by 7 bases. CDR3 amino acids: CASSLGVGTSGSNEQFF. The CDR3 DNA sequence: TGTGCCAGCAGCTTAGGAGTTGGGACTAGCGGGAGTAATGAGCAGTTCTTC.

The CDR3 DNA is TGTGCCAGCAGCTCGAATCCGGGACAGGGAGACGAGCAGTACGTC. Translated: CASSSNPGQGDEQYV. V and J are TRBV7-8 and TRBJ2-7, with TRBD1 matching 9 bases. CDR3 length: 15 residues. The V gene's germline CDR1 is SGHVS and CDR2 FQNEAQ. V dropped 4 bases and J dropped 5; count of bases not matched to a gene: 9.

This clonotype was recorded only once. This sequence joins TRBV5-6 and TRBJ2-1; 8 bases are a match to TRBD1. CDR3 length equals 16 residues. With V trimmed by 0 bases and J by 4 bases, 6 bases remained unmatched. Germline V gene data show CDR1 as SGHDT and CDR2 as YYEEEE. The CDR3 reads CASSLAGQGIYNEQFF. In DNA form, the CDR3 reads TGTGCCAGCAGCTTGGCCGGACAGGGAATATACAATGAGCAGTTCTTC.

The chain combines TRBV7-2 with TRBJ2-5; perhaps TRBD2 as D (6 bases). Trimming took 5 bases from V and 4 from J, leaving 17 bases between them. In germline, CDR1 is SGHTA, CDR2 FQGNSA. The CDR3 contains 15 residues. This CDR3 reads CASSHAGTPGETQYF. In DNA, the CDR3 is TGTGCCAGCAGCCATGCCGGGACTCCAGGAGAGACCCAGTACTTC. The full variable domain, in which reference TRBV7-2 and TRBJ2-5 provide the parts outside the CDR3, is GAGVSQSPSNKVTEKGKDVELRCDPISGHTALYWYRQSLGQGLEFLIYFQGNSAPDKSGLPSDRFSAERTGGSVSTLTIQRTQQEDSAVYLCASSHAGTPGETQYFGPGTRLLVL.

The rearrangement uses TRBV9 and TRBJ1-1; possibly TRBD1 for D (5 bases). V was pared by 0 bases and J by 6 bases, with 21 bases between. The germline gives CDR1 SGDLS, CDR2 YYNGEE. The CDR3 extends over 17 amino acids. The CDR3, as DNA: TGTGCCAGCAGCGTAGAAGCTTTTGGGGGATCTTCTGCTGAAGCTTTCTTT. Protein sequence: CASSVEAFGGSSAEAFF.

The V and J genes are TRBV28 and TRBJ1-5; D ambiguous. Germline CDR1 MDHEN, CDR2 SYDVKM. V was cut by 5 bases and J by 4 bases, with 3 bases left in between. The CDR3 runs to 11 residues. CDR3 coding DNA: TGTGCCAGCAGTCCAAATCAGCCCCAGCATTTT. It yields the protein CASSPNQPQHF.

The V and J genes are TRBV11-1 and TRBJ2-1, with D hard to call. The germline V gene has CDR1 SGHAT and CDR2 FQDESV (reference sequence). V gave up 1 base and J gave up 10 bases, with 11 bases separating them. The CDR3 sequence is 13 residues long. In DNA, the CDR3 is TGTGCCAGCAGCTTAGGAGCCCAAAGGGAGCAGTTCTTC. Translation gives CASSLGAQREQFF.

This clonotype was detected a few times. The chain joins TRBV4-2 to TRBJ1-1; 7 positions agree with TRBD1. J lost 3 bases, V lost 2 bases, and 3 bases had no gene match. CDR1 is LGHNA, CDR2 YNFKEQ, per germline. CDR3 size: 14 residues. This CDR3 is CASSQYQGDTEAFF. For the CDR3, the DNA is TGTGCCAGCAGCCAATACCAGGGGGACACTGAAGCTTTCTTT.

The chain has TRBV7-9 and TRBJ2-1, with a weak D call TRBD2 (5 bases). Per the germline V gene, CDR1 is SEHNR and CDR2 is FQNEAQ (reference sequence). Trimming stripped 0 bases from V and 4 bases from J, with 16 bases between. The CDR3 spans 17 residues. CDR3 in amino acids: CASSLATLAFFYNEQFF. CDR3 DNA: TGTGCCAGCAGCTTAGCTACCTTAGCGTTTTTTTACAATGAGCAGTTCTTC. The full variable domain, with the rest looked up from reference TRBV7-9 and TRBJ2-1, is DTGVSQNPRHKITKRGQNVTFRCDPISEHNRLYWYRQTLGQGPEFLTYFQNEAQLEKSRLLSDRFSAERPKGSFSTLEIQRTEQGDSAMYLCASSLATLAFFYNEQFFGPGTRLTVL.

This clonotype was found once. The chain recombines TRBV18 with TRBJ2-2; D is unresolved. Germline V CDR1 and CDR2: KGHSH, LQKENI. Trimming cost V 0 bases and J 0 bases, with 5 bases left between them. The CDR3 is 15 amino acids. CDR3 in DNA: TGTGCCAGCTCACCACCTTCCGCGAACACCGGGGAGCTGTTTTTT. It yields the protein CASSPPSANTGELFF.

The rearrangement links TRBV4-1 to TRBJ2-3; D gene unclear. Germline assignment: CDR1 MGHRA and CDR2 YSYEKL. The V gene lost 3 bases and the J gene lost 6 bases, with 7 bases spanning the gap. CDR3 size: 12 residues. The CDR3 sequence is CASSQPFDTQYF. The CDR3 DNA reads TGCGCCAGCAGCCAGCCCTTTGATACGCAGTATTTT.

V usage is TRBV28 and J usage is TRBJ2-2, with D perhaps assigned TRBD1 or TRBD2 (5 bases each). CDR1 is MDHEN, CDR2 SYDVKM, per germline. V lost 3 bases to trimming and J lost 0 bases, with 8 bases between them. CDR3 length: 15 amino acids. Written as DNA, the CDR3 is TGTGCCAGCAGTTTGGGGGTATCGAACACCGGGGAGCTGTTTTTT. Its translation is CASSLGVSNTGELFF. The complete variable domain, with remaining parts taken from reference TRBV28 and TRBJ2-2, reads DVKVTQSSRYLVKRTGEKVFLECVQDMDHENMFWYRQDPGLGLRLIYFSYDVKMKEKGDIPEGYSVSREKKERFSLILESASTNQTSMYLCASSLGVSNTGELFFGEGSRLTVL.

The chain links TRBV2 to TRBJ2-7; 15 bases agree with TRBD2. J lost 7 bases, V lost 4 bases, and 5 bases had no gene match. CDR1 SNHLY and CDR2 FYNNEI come from the germline V gene. CDR3 length equals 15 residues. Here the CDR3 DNA reads TGTGCCAGCAGTGGGACTAGCGGGAGGGCCTGGGAGCAGTACTTC. Translation: CASSGTSGRAWEQYF.